This T cell receptor (beta chain) emerged from a study of blood T cell repertoires in COVID-19 (TCRdb year 2020). Background for the entire study: Samples covering the acute and convalescent phases of COVID-19 were provided by collaborators in the United States, Italy and Spain. The repertoires were made available in a free public database intended to serve as a resource for research on the immune response to SARS-CoV-2. Where available, HLA class I and class II types were obtained from metadata supplied by the sample provider rather than from assay-based typing. The material from the prospective study consisted of cDNA or gDNA derived from T cells, B-cell-depleted T cells, or PBMCs. Samples were obtained from the ongoing ImmuneRACE study (first 160 participants) and from 1,254 subjects provided by 6 global collaborators. The sample metadata nearly always contained a de-identified subject ID, COVID-19 status, age in years and sex. The dataset comprised deeply sampled blood TCRbeta repertoires from subjects exposed to, actively infected with, or recovered from COVID-19.

V and J are trimmed by 4 bases and 8 bases, and the gene matches miss 6 bases of the junction. The CDR3 numbers 15 residues from cysteine through phenylalanine. Left in the record is the CDR3 DNA by itself, 45 bases read in frame from the first base. CDR1 SGHNT and CDR2 YYREEE were looked up in the germline V gene (reference sequence). The immunoSEQ Assay, a bias-controlled multiplex PCR, was used to amplify TCRbeta CDR3 regions from genomic DNA. The paper's processing steps were these. Nucleated cell counts per sample were estimated from amplification of reference gene primers within the assay. To quantify the absolute abundance of each unique TCRbeta CDR3 rearrangement, sequence reads were collapsed and filtered. For each sample, productive Simpson clonality was calculated by taking the square root of Simpson's diversity index across productive rearrangements. The source is immuneACCESS, and TCRdb retained only in-frame sequences with V and J called. Part of the clones is not carried over; for the studies checked, unresolved V genes explain less than half of this, and the remainder is unexplained. The DNA gave D and trimming, while V, J and clone size come from that table. In all, the sample holds approximately 260,000 clones, and approximately 86% of those were seen once. The biggest ten clones account for 3.3% of the sample.

On this clone: Its antigen remains unidentified. The input lacks base qualities; no much larger clone sits a single base away.

Participants in the prospective study were enrolled through a virtual design, were aged about 18 to 90 years, and lived in 24 United States geographic areas. Cohort assignment in the prospective study relied on participant-reported clinical history from a screening survey and a study questionnaire. Mobile phlebotomists in the prospective study collected whole blood, serum and a nasopharyngeal or oropharyngeal swab from every participant. Additional blood draws and questionnaires over a 2-month period could optionally be provided by prospective study participants. Before DNA extraction, blood samples from the prospective study were shipped at room temperature or frozen. Here is what the overall study found, with its caveats: How much clinical and demographic metadata was included differed by source and by participant, and the metadata was provided uncurated.

The chain was built from TRBV5-4 and TRBJ2-1, and 13 junctional nucleotides match TRBD2. Specimen: PBMCs or T cells enriched from blood (not recorded which). The TCR comes from a woman in her forties with acute COVID-19. The CDR3 loop reads CASSPLAGGPYEQFF. The DNA sequence is given as TGTGCCAGCAGCCCACTAGCGGGAGGGCCCTATGAGCAGTTCTTC. The reference TRBV5-4 and TRBJ2-1 proteins fill in what lies around the CDR3, so the full variable domain reads ETGVTQSPTHLIKTRGQQVTLRCSSQSGHNTVSWYQQALGQGPQFIFQYYREEENGRGNFPPRFSGLQFPNYSSELNVNALELDDSALYLCASSPLAGGPYEQFFGPGTRLTVL.